Listed below are T cell receptor beta chains from one sample, sequenced in a study of patients and donors after allogeneic stem cell transplantation. TCRdb re-called the RT-PCR reads through MiXCR, storing one row per CDR3 protein. The data contain approximately 410,000 distinct CDR3 sequences, roughly 16% of them singletons. Input material: blood, either unsorted or a sorted T cell fraction (not recorded which). The receptor source for this set is a human donor who was either an allogeneic HSCT recipient or a stem cell or donor lymphocyte infusion donor (not recorded which). It is not recorded whose cells these are; they may come from a transplant donor. CDR3s include the opening cysteine and the closing phenylalanine or tryptophan. Fields, in order: J gene, V gene, D gene, clone size, CDR3 protein, CDR3 DNA. A D gene is named only where the DNA matches it firmly. Clone size is stated in some rows and not others, as once, few, many or a class when expanded.

j_gene: TRBJ2-1
v_gene: TRBV10-3
d_gene: TRBD2
abundance: NA
CDR3aa: CAISKWTGGTGEQFF
CDR3nt: TGTGCCATTTCTAAGTGGACGGGGGGGACCGGTGAGCAGTTCTTC

j_gene: TRBJ1-3
v_gene: TRBV9
d_gene: TRBD1
abundance: NA
CDR3aa: CASSNGQGGNTIYF
CDR3nt: TGTGCCAGCAGCAACGGACAGGGAGGAAACACCATATATTTT

j_gene: TRBJ2-5
v_gene: TRBV20-1
d_gene: TRBD1
abundance: NA
CDR3aa: CSAQVGTGLQETQYF
CDR3nt: TGCAGTGCCCAAGTCGGGACAGGACTCCAAGAGACCCAGTACTTC

j_gene: TRBJ2-5
v_gene: TRBV2
d_gene: NA
abundance: few
CDR3aa: CASRVRPIQETQYF
CDR3nt: TGTGCCAGCAGGGTCCGACCGATCCAAGAGACCCAGTACTTC

j_gene: TRBJ2-2
v_gene: TRBV4-3
d_gene: NA
abundance: NA
CDR3aa: CASSQATGWTGELFF
CDR3nt: TGCGCCAGCAGCCAAGCGACAGGTTGGACCGGGGAGCTGTTTTTT

j_gene: TRBJ1-2
v_gene: TRBV11-2
d_gene: NA
abundance: NA
CDR3aa: CASSLGGSNGYTF
CDR3nt: TGTGCCAGCAGCTTGGGGGGCTCGAATGGCTACACCTTC

j_gene: TRBJ1-1
v_gene: TRBV5-1
d_gene: NA
abundance: many
CDR3aa: CASSGGGTLGTEAFF
CDR3nt: TGCGCCAGCAGCGGGGGAGGAACCCTGGGCACTGAAGCTTTCTTT

j_gene: TRBJ2-3
v_gene: TRBV29-1
d_gene: NA
abundance: few
CDR3aa: CSARGGAGSSDTQYF
CDR3nt: TGCAGCGCTCGAGGGGGGGCGGGGTCCTCAGATACGCAGTATTTT

j_gene: TRBJ2-3
v_gene: TRBV3-1
d_gene: NA
abundance: NA
CDR3aa: CASSATPPDTQYF
CDR3nt: TGTGCCAGCAGCGCGACCCCGCCAGATACGCAGTATTTT

j_gene: TRBJ2-6
v_gene: TRBV11-3
d_gene: TRBD1
abundance: NA
CDR3aa: CASSFGQEISGANVLTF
CDR3nt: TGTGCCAGCAGCTTCGGACAGGAGATCTCTGGGGCCAACGTCCTGACTTTC

j_gene: TRBJ1-2
v_gene: TRBV5-1
d_gene: NA
abundance: many
CDR3aa: CASSLEGGPNGYTF
CDR3nt: TGCGCCAGCAGCTTGGAGGGTGGGCCCAATGGCTACACCTTC

j_gene: TRBJ2-7
v_gene: TRBV20-1
d_gene: NA
abundance: NA
CDR3aa: CSARGHQLSYEQYF
CDR3nt: TGCAGTGCTAGAGGTCATCAACTCTCCTACGAGCAGTACTTC

j_gene: TRBJ1-4
v_gene: TRBV5-1
d_gene: TRBD1
abundance: NA
CDR3aa: CASSLNGQGEKLFF
CDR3nt: TGCGCCAGCAGCCTGAACGGACAGGGTGAAAAACTGTTTTTT

j_gene: TRBJ2-3
v_gene: TRBV20-1
d_gene: TRBD2
abundance: few
CDR3aa: CSARDMVAGGPPDTQYF
CDR3nt: TGCAGTGCTAGAGATATGGTAGCGGGGGGCCCACCGGATACGCAGTATTTT

j_gene: TRBJ2-7
v_gene: TRBV5-1
d_gene: TRBD1
abundance: few
CDR3aa: CASSFGRQGRSPYEQYF
CDR3nt: TGCGCCAGCAGCTTCGGCCGACAGGGGCGGAGTCCCTACGAGCAGTACTTC

j_gene: TRBJ2-3
v_gene: TRBV11-2
d_gene: TRBD2
abundance: few
CDR3aa: CASSHSLALAAGTDTQYF
CDR3nt: TGTGCCAGCAGCCATTCCCTGGCGCTAGCGGCGGGCACAGATACGCAGTATTTT

j_gene: TRBJ1-1
v_gene: TRBV4-3
d_gene: NA
abundance: NA
CDR3aa: CASSGLRTEDTEAFF
CDR3nt: TGCGCCAGCAGCGGACTGCGGACGGAGGACACTGAAGCTTTCTTT

j_gene: TRBJ2-7
v_gene: TRBV7-9
d_gene: NA
abundance: many
CDR3aa: CASSLVPHSYEQYF
CDR3nt: TGTGCCAGCAGCTTAGTTCCCCACTCCTACGAGCAGTACTTC

j_gene: TRBJ2-2
v_gene: TRBV6-1
d_gene: TRBD1
abundance: few
CDR3aa: CAGDRAPMNTGELFF
CDR3nt: TGTGCGGGGGACAGGGCACCAATGAACACCGGGGAGCTGTTTTTT

j_gene: TRBJ2-7
v_gene: TRBV11-2
d_gene: NA
abundance: NA
CDR3aa: CASSFQGTEQYF
CDR3nt: TGTGCCAGCAGTTTTCAGGGAACCGAGCAGTACTTC

j_gene: TRBJ2-1
v_gene: TRBV24-1
d_gene: TRBD2
abundance: NA
CDR3aa: CATSDLLRREYDEQFF
CDR3nt: TGTGCCACCAGTGATTTGTTAAGGCGGGAGTACGATGAGCAGTTCTTC

j_gene: TRBJ2-7
v_gene: TRBV27
d_gene: NA
abundance: few
CDR3aa: CASSLSGADYEQYF
CDR3nt: TGTGCCAGCAGTTTATCGGGGGCAGACTACGAGCAGTACTTC

j_gene: TRBJ2-3
v_gene: TRBV4-1
d_gene: NA
abundance: NA
CDR3aa: CASSLRGVGADTQYF
CDR3nt: TGCGCCAGCAGCCTTAGGGGGGTGGGGGCAGATACGCAGTATTTT

j_gene: TRBJ1-1
v_gene: TRBV3-1
d_gene: NA
abundance: NA
CDR3aa: CASHPKGGPGTEAFF
CDR3nt: TGTGCCAGCCACCCAAAGGGGGGCCCGGGCACTGAAGCTTTCTTT

j_gene: TRBJ2-3
v_gene: TRBV20-1
d_gene: NA
abundance: few
CDR3aa: CSASGPRDTQYF
CDR3nt: TGCAGTGCCTCAGGCCCACGAGATACGCAGTATTTT

j_gene: TRBJ2-7
v_gene: TRBV20-1
d_gene: NA
abundance: NA
CDR3aa: CSASPIREMGEQYF
CDR3nt: TGCAGTGCTTCCCCAATCAGGGAAATGGGCGAGCAGTACTTC

j_gene: TRBJ2-5
v_gene: TRBV20-1
d_gene: NA
abundance: NA
CDR3aa: CSATTPPETQYF
CDR3nt: TGCAGTGCAACGACTCCGCCCGAGACCCAGTACTTC

j_gene: TRBJ1-6
v_gene: TRBV7-3
d_gene: NA
abundance: few
CDR3aa: CASSLTHGRTNSPLHF
CDR3nt: TGTGCCAGCAGCTTAACTCACGGCAGAACTAATTCACCCCTCCACTTT

j_gene: TRBJ1-5
v_gene: TRBV18
d_gene: NA
abundance: NA
CDR3aa: CASSPRDTDQPQHF
CDR3nt: TGTGCCAGCTCACCACGGGACACAGATCAGCCCCAGCATTTT

j_gene: TRBJ2-3
v_gene: TRBV7-7
d_gene: TRBD2
abundance: many
CDR3aa: CASSKGLAGVRDTQYF
CDR3nt: TGTGCCAGCAGCAAGGGACTAGCGGGAGTCCGAGATACGCAGTATTTT

j_gene: TRBJ2-5
v_gene: TRBV6-2/TRBV6-3
d_gene: TRBD2
abundance: few
CDR3aa: CASSYRTSGKQETQYF
CDR3nt: TGTGCCAGCAGTTACAGGACTAGCGGGAAACAAGAGACCCAGTACTTC

j_gene: TRBJ1-1
v_gene: TRBV5-1
d_gene: NA
abundance: NA
CDR3aa: CASSEPNTEAFF
CDR3nt: TGCGCCAGCAGCGAACCTAACACTGAAGCTTTCTTT

j_gene: TRBJ2-1
v_gene: TRBV7-8
d_gene: NA
abundance: NA
CDR3aa: CASNRQWLDRSSYNEQFF
CDR3nt: TGTGCCAGCAACCGACAGTGGCTAGACCGAAGCTCCTACAATGAGCAGTTCTTC

j_gene: TRBJ2-2
v_gene: TRBV5-1
d_gene: TRBD2
abundance: few
CDR3aa: CASSSLAGGFTGELFF
CDR3nt: TGCGCCAGCAGCTCTCTAGCGGGAGGTTTCACCGGGGAGCTGTTTTTT

j_gene: TRBJ2-4
v_gene: TRBV30
d_gene: TRBD2
abundance: few
CDR3aa: CAWSRGGNIQYF
CDR3nt: TGTGCCTGGAGTCGGGGGGGTAACATTCAGTACTTC

j_gene: TRBJ2-1
v_gene: TRBV6-1
d_gene: NA
abundance: NA
CDR3aa: CASRGALSYNEQFF
CDR3nt: TGTGCCAGCAGGGGGGCCTTATCCTACAATGAGCAGTTCTTC

j_gene: TRBJ2-5
v_gene: TRBV2
d_gene: TRBD2
abundance: NA
CDR3aa: CASSVGLAAQETQYF
CDR3nt: TGTGCCAGCAGTGTGGGACTAGCGGCACAAGAGACCCAGTACTTC

j_gene: TRBJ2-7
v_gene: TRBV5-1
d_gene: TRBD1
abundance: many
CDR3aa: CASSLRDSSYEQYF
CDR3nt: TGCGCCAGCAGCTTAAGGGACAGTAGCTACGAGCAGTACTTC

j_gene: TRBJ2-7
v_gene: TRBV19
d_gene: NA
abundance: few
CDR3aa: CASSPRRGAPPEQYF
CDR3nt: TGTGCCAGTAGTCCCCGACGGGGAGCCCCCCCCGAGCAGTACTTC

j_gene: TRBJ2-5
v_gene: TRBV5-6
d_gene: NA
abundance: few
CDR3aa: CASSLSKLETQYF
CDR3nt: TGTGCCAGCAGCTTGTCTAAACTCGAGACCCAGTACTTC

j_gene: TRBJ2-3
v_gene: TRBV7-3
d_gene: TRBD2
abundance: many
CDR3aa: CASSSSGRYTDTQYF
CDR3nt: TGTGCCAGCAGCTCCAGCGGGAGGTACACAGATACGCAGTATTTT

j_gene: TRBJ2-7
v_gene: TRBV5-1
d_gene: TRBD2
abundance: few
CDR3aa: CASSLVAGVEQYF
CDR3nt: TGCGCCAGCAGCTTGGTAGCGGGAGTGGAGCAGTACTTC

j_gene: TRBJ2-5
v_gene: TRBV4-2
d_gene: TRBD2
abundance: NA
CDR3aa: CASSQASGGAGETQYF
CDR3nt: TGTGCCAGCAGCCAAGCTAGCGGGGGGGCCGGGGAGACCCAGTACTTC

j_gene: TRBJ2-1
v_gene: TRBV12-3/TRBV12-4
d_gene: NA
abundance: many
CDR3aa: CASSSTGLEQFF
CDR3nt: TGTGCCAGCAGTTCAACTGGGTTAGAGCAGTTCTTC

j_gene: TRBJ2-1
v_gene: TRBV6-1
d_gene: NA
abundance: NA
CDR3aa: CASNPRMRGNEQFF
CDR3nt: TGTGCCAGCAACCCAAGAATGCGTGGGAATGAGCAGTTCTTC

j_gene: TRBJ2-1
v_gene: TRBV7-9
d_gene: NA
abundance: many
CDR3aa: CASSLGGHHNEQFF
CDR3nt: TGTGCCAGCAGCTTAGGCGGGCACCACAATGAGCAGTTCTTC